The rows below give T cell receptor beta chains drawn from one sample of a study of PD-1 blockade in classical Hodgkin lymphoma. Profiling relied on immunoSEQ multiplex PCR, and the TCRdb table lists in-frame clones only, not all of them. The sample holds 6,000 to 10,000 clones; approximately 78% are singletons and the top ten take less than 45%. Here the sequenced sample was peripheral blood mononuclear cells (PBMCs), taken before the fourth cycle of nivolumab. The source is a human donor with classical Hodgkin lymphoma. The CDR3 runs from the conserved cysteine through the conserved F or W. The order of the fields is D gene, clone size, V gene, J gene, CDR3 protein, CDR3 DNA. The D gene is left open where the match is weak. Not every row has a clone size; where given, it reads once, few, many or a size class.

d_gene: .; abundance: .; v_gene: TRBV18; j_gene: TRBJ2-7; CDR3aa: CASSPTGGFSYEQYF; CDR3nt: TGTGCCAGCTCGCCTACGGGGGGCTTTTCCTACGAGCAGTACTTC
d_gene: .; abundance: .; v_gene: TRBV25-1; j_gene: TRBJ2-7; CDR3aa: CASGTAYEQYF; CDR3nt: TGTGCGAGCGGCACAGCCTACGAGCAGTACTTC
d_gene: .; abundance: .; v_gene: TRBV4-1; j_gene: TRBJ2-7; CDR3aa: CASSLDTGLPSYEQYF; CDR3nt: TGCGCCAGCAGCCTCGACACAGGGCTCCCCTCCTACGAGCAGTACTTC
d_gene: TRBD1; abundance: .; v_gene: TRBV4-1; j_gene: TRBJ1-2; CDR3aa: CASSQATPDRAGNYGYTF; CDR3nt: TGCGCCAGCAGCCAAGCTACACCGGACAGGGCAGGTAACTATGGCTACACCTTC
d_gene: TRBD2; abundance: .; v_gene: TRBV5-4; j_gene: TRBJ2-7; CDR3aa: CASSQDSGSFAYEQYF; CDR3nt: TGCGCCAGCAGCCAAGATAGCGGGAGTTTCGCCTACGAGCAGTACTTC
d_gene: .; abundance: once; v_gene: TRBV7-8; j_gene: TRBJ1-5; CDR3aa: CASSLRLSNQPQHF; CDR3nt: TGTGCCAGCAGCTTAAGATTGAGCAATCAGCCCCAGCATTTT
d_gene: .; abundance: .; v_gene: TRBV5-1; j_gene: TRBJ1-1; CDR3aa: CASSLERIPNTEAFF; CDR3nt: TGCGCCAGCAGCTTGGAAAGAATCCCTAACACTGAAGCTTTCTTT
d_gene: .; abundance: .; v_gene: TRBV6-5; j_gene: TRBJ2-7; CDR3aa: CASSYLAGQVTYEQYF; CDR3nt: TGTGCCAGCAGTTACTTAGCTGGGCAGGTGACCTACGAGCAGTACTTC
d_gene: .; abundance: .; v_gene: TRBV28; j_gene: TRBJ2-7; CDR3aa: CASSLRRISGSYEQYF; CDR3nt: TGTGCCAGCAGTTTACGTCGGATTAGCGGATCCTACGAGCAGTACTTC
d_gene: .; abundance: .; v_gene: TRBV19; j_gene: TRBJ1-1; CDR3aa: CASRPPAGRITEAFF; CDR3nt: TGTGCCAGTAGACCCCCCGCGGGAAGAATCACTGAAGCTTTCTTT
d_gene: TRBD1; abundance: large; v_gene: TRBV6-5; j_gene: TRBJ2-5; CDR3aa: CASRQGQGGQETQYF; CDR3nt: TGTGCCAGCAGGCAAGGACAGGGGGGACAAGAGACCCAGTACTTC
d_gene: .; abundance: .; v_gene: TRBV5-1; j_gene: TRBJ2-7; CDR3aa: CASSLGSGLSDEQYF; CDR3nt: TGCGCCAGCAGCTTGGGGTCAGGGTTAAGCGACGAGCAGTACTTC
d_gene: .; abundance: .; v_gene: TRBV5-4; j_gene: TRBJ1-1; CDR3aa: CASSRDTMNTEAFF; CDR3nt: TGTGCCAGCAGCCGGGACACCATGAACACTGAAGCTTTCTTT
d_gene: .; abundance: few; v_gene: TRBV28; j_gene: TRBJ2-7; CDR3aa: CASSLATGYTYEQYF; CDR3nt: TGTGCCAGCAGTTTAGCGACAGGATATACCTACGAGCAGTACTTC
d_gene: TRBD1; abundance: medium-sized; v_gene: TRBV7-9; j_gene: TRBJ1-2; CDR3aa: CASSLGGTAF; CDR3nt: TGTGCCAGCAGCTTAGGGGGGACAGCCTTC
d_gene: .; abundance: .; v_gene: TRBV18; j_gene: TRBJ1-1; CDR3aa: CASSPDTVEAFF; CDR3nt: TGTGCCAGCTCACCGGACACAGTGGAAGCTTTCTTT
d_gene: .; abundance: .; v_gene: TRBV19; j_gene: TRBJ2-1; CDR3aa: CASSGDRWLMDNEQFF; CDR3nt: TGTGCCAGTAGCGGAGACAGGTGGCTCATGGACAATGAGCAGTTCTTC
d_gene: TRBD1; abundance: few; v_gene: TRBV7-9; j_gene: TRBJ1-2; CDR3aa: CASNLQGGPTIYGYTF; CDR3nt: TGTGCCAGCAACCTACAGGGGGGCCCTACTATTTATGGCTACACCTTC
d_gene: TRBD1; abundance: .; v_gene: TRBV6-5; j_gene: TRBJ2-2; CDR3aa: CASRPGTGGIGELFF; CDR3nt: TGTGCCAGCAGGCCCGGGACAGGGGGCATTGGGGAGCTGTTTTTT
d_gene: TRBD1; abundance: .; v_gene: TRBV7-3; j_gene: TRBJ1-2; CDR3aa: CASSRDRDYGYTF; CDR3nt: TGTGCCAGCAGCCGGGACAGGGACTATGGCTACACCTTC
d_gene: .; abundance: .; v_gene: TRBV28; j_gene: TRBJ2-2; CDR3aa: CASRPTDLNTGELFF; CDR3nt: TGTGCCAGCAGACCGACAGACTTGAACACCGGGGAGCTGTTTTTT
d_gene: TRBD2; abundance: .; v_gene: TRBV25-1; j_gene: TRBJ2-1; CDR3aa: CASSELAGELNEQFF; CDR3nt: TGTGCCAGCAGTGAACTAGCGGGGGAGTTAAATGAGCAGTTCTTC
d_gene: .; abundance: few; v_gene: TRBV5-6; j_gene: TRBJ1-1; CDR3aa: CASGDGFMNTEAFF; CDR3nt: TGTGCCAGCGGAGACGGTTTTATGAACACTGAAGCTTTCTTT
d_gene: TRBD1; abundance: few; v_gene: TRBV6-1; j_gene: TRBJ1-2; CDR3aa: CASNVQGAGYGYTF; CDR3nt: TGTGCCAGCAATGTTCAGGGGGCCGGCTATGGCTACACCTTC
d_gene: .; abundance: few; v_gene: TRBV7-9; j_gene: TRBJ2-2; CDR3aa: CASSLASSAGELFF; CDR3nt: TGTGCCAGCAGCTTAGCCAGTTCGGCCGGGGAGCTGTTTTTT
d_gene: .; abundance: once; v_gene: TRBV28; j_gene: TRBJ1-2; CDR3aa: CASSLSARIYGYTF; CDR3nt: TGTGCCAGCAGTTTATCAGCCAGAATATATGGCTACACCTTC
d_gene: .; abundance: .; v_gene: TRBV6-5; j_gene: TRBJ1-6; CDR3aa: CASRTGTANSPLHF; CDR3nt: TGTGCCAGCAGGACCGGGACGGCCAATTCACCCCTCCACTTT
d_gene: .; abundance: .; v_gene: TRBV6-6; j_gene: TRBJ1-1; CDR3aa: CASSYPGQNTEAFF; CDR3nt: TGTGCCAGCAGTTATCCAGGGCAGAACACTGAAGCTTTCTTT
d_gene: .; abundance: .; v_gene: TRBV28; j_gene: TRBJ2-1; CDR3aa: CASRSSYEQFF; CDR3nt: TGTGCCAGCAGGTCTTCCTATGAGCAGTTCTTC
d_gene: .; abundance: .; v_gene: TRBV11-2; j_gene: TRBJ2-1; CDR3aa: CASSLVAGSYNEQFF; CDR3nt: TGTGCCAGCAGCTTGGTGGCAGGGTCCTACAATGAGCAGTTCTTC
d_gene: TRBD1; abundance: .; v_gene: TRBV28; j_gene: TRBJ2-1; CDR3aa: CASSVRAGGSREQFF; CDR3nt: TGTGCCAGCAGCGTTAGGGCAGGGGGTTCGAGGGAGCAGTTCTTC
d_gene: .; abundance: .; v_gene: TRBV28; j_gene: TRBJ2-3; CDR3aa: CASSFIAGSTDTQYF; CDR3nt: TGTGCCAGCAGTTTTATCGCGGGCAGCACAGATACGCAGTATTTT
d_gene: TRBD2; abundance: medium-sized; v_gene: TRBV10-3; j_gene: TRBJ2-1; CDR3aa: CAISGASGGPSSYNEQFF; CDR3nt: TGTGCCATCAGTGGTGCTAGCGGGGGCCCCAGCTCCTACAATGAGCAGTTCTTC
d_gene: .; abundance: .; v_gene: TRBV28; j_gene: TRBJ2-7; CDR3aa: CASSLAGTEREQYF; CDR3nt: TGTGCCAGCAGTTTAGCGGGGACAGAGCGCGAGCAGTACTTC
d_gene: .; abundance: .; v_gene: TRBV19; j_gene: TRBJ1-1; CDR3aa: CASSITRNTEAFF; CDR3nt: TGTGCCAGTAGTATAACTCGGAACACTGAAGCTTTCTTT
d_gene: .; abundance: .; v_gene: TRBV11-3; j_gene: TRBJ2-1; CDR3aa: CASSLRLDYNEQFF; CDR3nt: TGTGCCAGCAGCCTTAGGTTAGACTACAATGAGCAGTTCTTC
d_gene: .; abundance: .; v_gene: TRBV20-1; j_gene: TRBJ2-5; CDR3aa: CSAAQETQYF; CDR3nt: TGCAGTGCAGCCCAAGAGACCCAGTACTTC